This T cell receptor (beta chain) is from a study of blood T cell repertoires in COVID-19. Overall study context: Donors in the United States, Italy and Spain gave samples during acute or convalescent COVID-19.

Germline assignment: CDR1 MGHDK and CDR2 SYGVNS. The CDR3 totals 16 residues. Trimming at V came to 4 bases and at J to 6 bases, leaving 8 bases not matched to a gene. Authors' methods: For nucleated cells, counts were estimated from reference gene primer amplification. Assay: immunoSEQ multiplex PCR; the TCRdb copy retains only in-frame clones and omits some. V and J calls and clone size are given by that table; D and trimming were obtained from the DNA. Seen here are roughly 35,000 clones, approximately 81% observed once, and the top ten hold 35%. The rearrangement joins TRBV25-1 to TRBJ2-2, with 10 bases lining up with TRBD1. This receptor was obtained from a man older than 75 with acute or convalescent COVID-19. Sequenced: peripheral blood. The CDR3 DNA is TGTGCCAGCAGTGCCCCCGGGACAGGGGTTGCCGGGGAGCTGTTTTTT. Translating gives CASSAPGTGVAGELFF.